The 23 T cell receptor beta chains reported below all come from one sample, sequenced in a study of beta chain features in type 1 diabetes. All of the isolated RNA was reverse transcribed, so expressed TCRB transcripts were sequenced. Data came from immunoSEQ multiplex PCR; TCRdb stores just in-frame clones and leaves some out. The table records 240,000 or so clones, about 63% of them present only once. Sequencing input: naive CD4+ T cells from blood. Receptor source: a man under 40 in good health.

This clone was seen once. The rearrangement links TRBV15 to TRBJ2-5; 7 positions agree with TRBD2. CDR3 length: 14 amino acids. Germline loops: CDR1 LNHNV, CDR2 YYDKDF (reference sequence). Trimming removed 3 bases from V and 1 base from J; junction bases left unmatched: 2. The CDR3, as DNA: TGTGCCACCAGCAGGGGAGGGTCCCAAGAGACCCAGTACTTC. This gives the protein CATSRGGSQETQYF.

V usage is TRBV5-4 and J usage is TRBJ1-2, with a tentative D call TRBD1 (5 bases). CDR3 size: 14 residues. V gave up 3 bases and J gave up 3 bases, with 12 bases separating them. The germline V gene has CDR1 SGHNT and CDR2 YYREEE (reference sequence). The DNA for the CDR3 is TGTGCCAGCAGCTGGGACCAGGGAGACTATGGCTACACCTTC. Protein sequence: CASSWDQGDYGYTF. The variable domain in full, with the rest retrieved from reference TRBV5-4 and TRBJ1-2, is ETGVTQSPTHLIKTRGQQVTLRCSSQSGHNTVSWYQQALGQGPQFIFQYYREEENGRGNFPPRFSGLQFPNYSSELNVNALELDDSALYLCASSWDQGDYGYTFGSGTRLTVV.

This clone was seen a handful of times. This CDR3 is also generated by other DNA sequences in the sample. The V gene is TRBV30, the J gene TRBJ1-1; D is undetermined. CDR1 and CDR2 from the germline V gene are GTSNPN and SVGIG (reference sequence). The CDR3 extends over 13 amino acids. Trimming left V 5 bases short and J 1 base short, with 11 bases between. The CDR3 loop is CAWSGSRNTEAFF. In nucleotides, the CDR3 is TGTGCCTGGTCAGGATCAAGGAACACTGAAGCTTTCTTT.

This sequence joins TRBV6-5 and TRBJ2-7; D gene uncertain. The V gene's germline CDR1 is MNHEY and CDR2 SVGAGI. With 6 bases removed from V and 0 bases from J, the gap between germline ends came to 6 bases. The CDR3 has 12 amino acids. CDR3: CASRQSSYEQYF. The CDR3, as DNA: TGTGCCAGCAGGCAGAGCTCCTACGAGCAGTACTTC.

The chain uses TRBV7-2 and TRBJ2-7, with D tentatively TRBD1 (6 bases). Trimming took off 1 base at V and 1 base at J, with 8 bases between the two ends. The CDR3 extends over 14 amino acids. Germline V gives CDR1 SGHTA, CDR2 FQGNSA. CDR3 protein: CASSLDRESYEQYF. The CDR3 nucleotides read TGTGCCAGCAGCTTAGACAGGGAGTCCTACGAGCAGTACTTC. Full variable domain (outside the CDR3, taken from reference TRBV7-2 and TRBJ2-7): GAGVSQSPSNKVTEKGKDVELRCDPISGHTALYWYRQSLGQGLEFLIYFQGNSAPDKSGLPSDRFSAERTGGSVSTLTIQRTQQEDSAVYLCASSLDRESYEQYFGPGTRLTVT.

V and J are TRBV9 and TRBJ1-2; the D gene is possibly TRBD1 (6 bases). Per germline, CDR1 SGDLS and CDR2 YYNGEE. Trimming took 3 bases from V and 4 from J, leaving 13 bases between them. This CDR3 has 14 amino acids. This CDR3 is CASSGGGQTYGYTF. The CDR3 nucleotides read TGTGCCAGCAGCGGCGGCGGACAGACCTATGGCTACACCTTC.

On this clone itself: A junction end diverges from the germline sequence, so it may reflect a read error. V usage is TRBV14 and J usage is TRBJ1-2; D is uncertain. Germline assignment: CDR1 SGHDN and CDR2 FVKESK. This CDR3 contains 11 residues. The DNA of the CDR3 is TGTGCCAGCAGCCAAGATTTGGCCCGCTTCTTC. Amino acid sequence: CASSQDLARFF.

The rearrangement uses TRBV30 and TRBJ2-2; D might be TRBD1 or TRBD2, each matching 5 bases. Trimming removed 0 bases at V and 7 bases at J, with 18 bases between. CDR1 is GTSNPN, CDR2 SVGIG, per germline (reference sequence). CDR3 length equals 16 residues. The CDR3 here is CAWSVLLGRGVGELFF. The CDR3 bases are TGTGCCTGGAGTGTACTACTGGGCCGAGGGGTCGGGGAGCTGTTTTTT.

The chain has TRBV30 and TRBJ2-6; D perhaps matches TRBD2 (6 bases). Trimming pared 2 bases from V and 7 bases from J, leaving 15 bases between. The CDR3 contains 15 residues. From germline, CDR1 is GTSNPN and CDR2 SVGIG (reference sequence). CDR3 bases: TGTGCCTGGAGTATAGGTGCCGGGGGAGCCAACGTCCTGACTTTC. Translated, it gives CAWSIGAGGANVLTF.

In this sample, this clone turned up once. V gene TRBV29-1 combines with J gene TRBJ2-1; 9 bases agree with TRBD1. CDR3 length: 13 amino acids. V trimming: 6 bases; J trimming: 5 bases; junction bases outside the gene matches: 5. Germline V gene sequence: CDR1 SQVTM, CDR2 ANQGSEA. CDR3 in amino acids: CSVVQGANNEQFF. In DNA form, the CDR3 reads TGCAGCGTGGTACAGGGGGCCAACAATGAGCAGTTCTTC.

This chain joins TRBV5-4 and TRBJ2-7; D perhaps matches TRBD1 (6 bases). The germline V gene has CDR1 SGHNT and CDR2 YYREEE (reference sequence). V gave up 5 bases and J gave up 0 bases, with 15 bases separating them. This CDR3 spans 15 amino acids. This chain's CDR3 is CASRRGSDSSYEQYF. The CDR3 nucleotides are TGTGCCAGCAGGAGGGGGTCGGACTCCTCCTACGAGCAGTACTTC.

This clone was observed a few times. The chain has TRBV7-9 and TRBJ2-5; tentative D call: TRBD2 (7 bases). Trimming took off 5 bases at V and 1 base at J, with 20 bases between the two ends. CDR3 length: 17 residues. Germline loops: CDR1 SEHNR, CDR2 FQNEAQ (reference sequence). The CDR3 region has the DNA TGTGCCAGCAGCACCCAGAGTGGCGGGGGCCCCCAAGAGACCCAGTACTTC. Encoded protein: CASSTQSGGGPQETQYF.

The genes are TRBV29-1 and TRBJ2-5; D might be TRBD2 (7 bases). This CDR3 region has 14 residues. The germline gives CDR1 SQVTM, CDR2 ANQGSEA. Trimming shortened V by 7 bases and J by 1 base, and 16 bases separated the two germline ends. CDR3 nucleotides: TGCAGCGGCCTAGGGGGGGCCCTCCAAGAGACCCAGTACTTC. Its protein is CSGLGGALQETQYF.

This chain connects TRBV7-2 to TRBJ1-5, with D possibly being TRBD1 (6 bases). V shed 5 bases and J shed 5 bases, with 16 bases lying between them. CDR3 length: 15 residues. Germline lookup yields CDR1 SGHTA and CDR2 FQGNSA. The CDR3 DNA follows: TGTGCCAGCAGCCCTAAAGGACAGATTCATCAGCCCCAGCATTTT. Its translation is CASSPKGQIHQPQHF.

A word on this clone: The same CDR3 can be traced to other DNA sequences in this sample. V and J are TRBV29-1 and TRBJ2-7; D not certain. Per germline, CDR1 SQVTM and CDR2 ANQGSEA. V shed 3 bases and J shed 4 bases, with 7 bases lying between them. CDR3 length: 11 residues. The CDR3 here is CSVDLGYEQYF. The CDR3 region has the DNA TGCAGCGTTGATCTCGGATACGAGCAGTACTTC.

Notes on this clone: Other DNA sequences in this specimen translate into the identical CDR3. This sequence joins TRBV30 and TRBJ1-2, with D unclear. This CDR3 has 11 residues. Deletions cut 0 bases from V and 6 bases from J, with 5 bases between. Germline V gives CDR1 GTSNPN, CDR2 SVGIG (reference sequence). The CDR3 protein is CAWSVRDGYTF. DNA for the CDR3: TGTGCCTGGAGTGTAAGGGATGGCTACACCTTC.

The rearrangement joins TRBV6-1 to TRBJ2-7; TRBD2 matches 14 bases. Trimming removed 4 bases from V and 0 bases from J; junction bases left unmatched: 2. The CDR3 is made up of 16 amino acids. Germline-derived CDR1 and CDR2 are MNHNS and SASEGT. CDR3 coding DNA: TGTGCCAGCAGTGTCGGACTAGCGGGGGGCTCCTACGAGCAGTACTTC. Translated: CASSVGLAGGSYEQYF.

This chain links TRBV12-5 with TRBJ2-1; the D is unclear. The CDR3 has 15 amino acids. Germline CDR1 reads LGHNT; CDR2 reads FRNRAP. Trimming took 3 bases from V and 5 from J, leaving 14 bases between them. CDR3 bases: TGTGCTAGTGGTTTCGACCCCAGTCGGGACAATGAGCAGTTCTTC. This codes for CASGFDPSRDNEQFF.

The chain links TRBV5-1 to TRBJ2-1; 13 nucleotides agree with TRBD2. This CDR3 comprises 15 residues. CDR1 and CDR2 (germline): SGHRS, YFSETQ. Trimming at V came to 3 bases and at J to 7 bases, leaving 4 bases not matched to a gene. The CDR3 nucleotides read TGCGCCAGCAGCTACGGACTAGCGGGGGTAAATGAGCAGTTCTTC. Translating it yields CASSYGLAGVNEQFF.

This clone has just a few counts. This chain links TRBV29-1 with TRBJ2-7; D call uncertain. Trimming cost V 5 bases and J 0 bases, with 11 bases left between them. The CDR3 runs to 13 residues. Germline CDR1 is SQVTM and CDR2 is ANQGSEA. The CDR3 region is CSVRAGSSYEQYF. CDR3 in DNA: TGCAGCGTTCGAGCAGGTAGCTCCTACGAGCAGTACTTC.

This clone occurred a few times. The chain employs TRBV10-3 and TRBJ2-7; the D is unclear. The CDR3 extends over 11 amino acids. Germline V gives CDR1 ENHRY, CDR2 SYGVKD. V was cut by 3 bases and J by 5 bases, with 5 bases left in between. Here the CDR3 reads CAISDPNEQYF. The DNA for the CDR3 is TGTGCCATCAGTGACCCGAACGAGCAGTACTTC.

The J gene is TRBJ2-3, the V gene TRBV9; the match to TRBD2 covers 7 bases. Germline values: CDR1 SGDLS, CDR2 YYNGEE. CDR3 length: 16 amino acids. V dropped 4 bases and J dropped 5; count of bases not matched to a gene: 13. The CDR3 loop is CASSPGGAREIDTQYF. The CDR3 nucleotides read TGTGCCAGCAGCCCTGGGGGAGCGCGGGAGATAGATACGCAGTATTTT.

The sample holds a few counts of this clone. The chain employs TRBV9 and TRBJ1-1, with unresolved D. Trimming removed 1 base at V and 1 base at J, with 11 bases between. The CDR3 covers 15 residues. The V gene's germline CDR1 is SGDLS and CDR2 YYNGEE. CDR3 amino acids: CASSVMSGTNTEAFF. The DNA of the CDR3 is TGTGCCAGCAGCGTAATGTCCGGAACGAACACTGAAGCTTTCTTT.